The next 15 T cell receptor beta chains were all read from a single sample in a study of cytomegalovirus exposure and HLA in healthy donors. Both 60 Vbeta primers and 13 Jbeta primers went into the PCR. TCRdb keeps only in-frame clones here, not all; method: immunoSEQ multiplex PCR. The sample records some 85,000 clones, less than 85% being singletons. What was sequenced was PBMCs. These receptors all stem from a woman aged 50 to 60 in good health and CMV-seronegative.

The chain recombines TRBV4-2 with TRBJ1-3; TRBD1 might be the D (5 bases). Germline values: CDR1 LGHNA, CDR2 YNFKEQ. This CDR3 is 16 amino acids long. V was pared by 4 bases and J by 0 bases, with 13 bases between. CDR3 region: CASSLSTDHSGNTIYF. The CDR3 DNA reads as TGTGCCAGCAGCCTCTCGACAGACCACTCTGGAAACACCATATATTTT.

The V and J genes are TRBV30 and TRBJ1-4; D is ambiguous. Germline CDR1 reads GTSNPN; CDR2 reads SVGIG (reference sequence). The CDR3 is made up of 16 amino acids. V was pared by 0 bases and J by 7 bases, with 18 bases between. This CDR3 reads CAWSVVGFKGGEKLFF. The CDR3 nucleotides read TGTGCCTGGAGTGTTGTAGGGTTTAAAGGAGGTGAAAAACTGTTTTTT.

This chain uses TRBV18 with TRBJ1-1; tentative D call: TRBD1 (6 bases). The CDR3 contains 15 residues. The germline CDR1 and CDR2 sequences are KGHSH and LQKENI. The germline V and J ends were trimmed by 2 bases and 12 bases, with 22 bases remaining between them. Here the CDR3 reads CASSPSSPPGADTFF. The CDR3 DNA is TGTGCCAGCTCACCATCATCCCCTCCAGGGGCGGACACTTTCTTT.

The V call is TRBV2, the J call TRBJ2-5; D call uncertain. This CDR3 region has 14 residues. Germline-derived CDR1 and CDR2 are SNHLY and FYNNEI. Between the trimmed V and J ends, which lost 8 bases and 3 bases, there was a span of 16 bases. CDR3 region: CASLDGQVKETQYF. The CDR3 region has the DNA TGTGCCAGCCTTGACGGCCAGGTTAAAGAGACCCAGTACTTC.

J is TRBJ2-7 and V is TRBV28, with D possibly being TRBD1 (5 bases). Trimming pared 1 base from V and 2 bases from J, leaving 15 bases between. Per the germline V gene, CDR1 is MDHEN and CDR2 is SYDVKM. The CDR3 has 16 residues. The CDR3 region is CASSLSPPDNPYEQYF. As DNA, the CDR3 is TGTGCCAGCAGTTTATCGCCCCCGGACAATCCCTACGAGCAGTACTTC.

This clone was detected only once. This chain links TRBV9 with TRBJ1-1; possible D gene TRBD1, 5 bases. V was shortened by 4 bases and J by 11 bases, with 18 bases between the two germline ends. The CDR3 is made up of 13 amino acids. Germline CDR1 reads SGDLS; CDR2 reads YYNGEE. This CDR3 reads CASSYRTQGVAFF. The DNA of the CDR3 is TGTGCCAGCAGCTACAGGACCCAGGGTGTCGCTTTCTTT.

The chain links TRBV4-3 to TRBJ2-5, with 7 bases identical to TRBD2. J lost 5 bases, V lost 1 base, and 4 bases had no gene match. CDR1 is LGHNA, CDR2 YSLEER, per germline. This CDR3 has 14 residues. The CDR3 bases are TGCGCCAGCAGCCAAGGGATCGGGGGGGAGACCCAGTACTTC. As protein: CASSQGIGGETQYF.

The genes are TRBV28 and TRBJ2-1; D not certain. The germline V and J ends were trimmed by 7 bases and 0 bases, with 10 bases remaining between them. Germline V gene data show CDR1 as MDHEN and CDR2 as SYDVKM. The CDR3 contains 14 residues. The CDR3 bases are TGTGCCAGCACCCGCCCAGACTCCTACAATGAGCAGTTCTTC. Translated: CASTRPDSYNEQFF.

This clone has just a few counts. V usage is TRBV7-9 and J usage is TRBJ2-7; a weak D match, TRBD1 (6 bases). Looked up from germline, CDR1 is SEHNR and CDR2 is FQNEAQ (reference sequence). Trimming left V 0 bases short and J 0 bases short, with 9 bases between. This CDR3 has 15 amino acids. The CDR3 here is CASSLAQGPSYEQYV. CDR3 DNA sequence: TGTGCCAGCAGCTTAGCGCAGGGGCCCTCCTACGAGCAGTACGTC.

In the case of this clone: The junction departs from the called germline gene at one end, perhaps through a read error. Other DNA variants within this sample encode the same CDR3. V usage is TRBV10-3 and J usage is TRBJ1-6, with D uncertain. CDR1 is ENHRY, CDR2 SYGVKD, per germline. The CDR3 contains 15 residues. CDR3 protein: CAISDSVSYNSPLHF. The DNA for the CDR3 is TGTGCCATCAGTGACTCGGTGTCCTATAATTCCCCCCTCCACTTT.

The chain recombines TRBV5-1 with TRBJ2-5, with TRBD1 as a possible D gene (6 bases). The germline V gene encodes CDR1 SGHRS and CDR2 YFSETQ. With 5 bases removed from V and 2 bases from J, the gap between germline ends came to 10 bases. This CDR3 spans 13 amino acids. CDR3 region: CASRQTGQETQYF. The CDR3 coding sequence is TGCGCCAGCAGACAGACAGGACAAGAGACCCAGTACTTC.

The V and J genes are TRBV5-1 and TRBJ2-7; D unclear. V lost 0 bases and J lost 3, with 7 bases in between. The CDR3 has 13 amino acids. CDR1 SGHRS and CDR2 YFSETQ come from the germline V gene. The CDR3 DNA reads TGCGCCAGCAGCTTGGACGGTAACTACGAGCAGTACTTC. Encoded protein: CASSLDGNYEQYF.

This rearrangement joins TRBV19 to TRBJ2-3, with 11 positions matching TRBD2. This CDR3 spans 15 amino acids. After removal of 5 bases from V and 5 bases from J, the junction contained 6 bases not matched to a gene. The V gene's germline CDR1 is LNHDA and CDR2 SQIVND (reference sequence). The CDR3 here is CASSVFSGREDTQYF. DNA of the CDR3: TGTGCCAGTAGTGTCTTTAGCGGGAGGGAAGATACGCAGTATTTT.

This clone has only one observation. The J gene is TRBJ1-5, the V gene TRBV6-1; D is uncertain. The CDR3 length is 13 residues. CDR1 is MNHNS, CDR2 SASEGT, per germline. The V end lost 3 bases, the J end lost 3 bases, and 6 bases lay between the germline ends. The CDR3 DNA follows: TGTGCCAGCAGTGATGGCCCCAATCAGCCCCAGCATTTT. It translates to CASSDGPNQPQHF.

This chain joins TRBV14 and TRBJ2-7; D remains ambiguous. CDR3 length: 12 residues. V lost 4 bases to trimming and J lost 6 bases, with 10 bases between them. CDR1 and CDR2 from the germline V gene are SGHDN and FVKESK. The CDR3 DNA follows: TGTGCCAGCAGCCCCGGCAGTAGCGAGCAGTACGTC. Protein sequence: CASSPGSSEQYV.